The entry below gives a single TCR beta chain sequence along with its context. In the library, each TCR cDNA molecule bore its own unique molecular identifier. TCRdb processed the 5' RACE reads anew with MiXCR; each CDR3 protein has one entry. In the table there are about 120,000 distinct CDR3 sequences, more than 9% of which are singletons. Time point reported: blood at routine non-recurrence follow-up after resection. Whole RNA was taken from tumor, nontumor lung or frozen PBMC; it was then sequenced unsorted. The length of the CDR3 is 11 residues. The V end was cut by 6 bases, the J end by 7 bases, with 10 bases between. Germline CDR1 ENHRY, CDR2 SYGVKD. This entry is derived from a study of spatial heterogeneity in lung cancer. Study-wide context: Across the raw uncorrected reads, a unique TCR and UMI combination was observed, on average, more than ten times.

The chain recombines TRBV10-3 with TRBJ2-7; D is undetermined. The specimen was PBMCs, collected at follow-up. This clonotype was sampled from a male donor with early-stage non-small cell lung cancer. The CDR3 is CAISSKREQYF. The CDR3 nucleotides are TGTGCCATCAGCTCGAAAAGGGAGCAGTACTTC.